One sample yielded the 8 T cell receptor beta chains listed below, sequenced in a study of blood T cell repertoires in COVID-19. TCRdb keeps only in-frame clones here, not all; method: immunoSEQ multiplex PCR. The repertoire holds fewer than 500,000 clones, around 91% seen once, with approximately 1.2% in the top ten. Sequencing was done on a sample of PBMCs or T cells enriched from blood (not recorded which). These TCRs come from a man aged 30-40 years who had recovered from COVID-19.

The V and J genes are TRBV30 and TRBJ2-1; D gene ambiguous. The CDR3 covers 11 residues. Germline V gene lookup returns CDR1 GTSNPN and CDR2 SVGIG (reference sequence). V lost 6 bases and J 4 bases, leaving 7 bases between the germline ends. CDR3 residues: CACRLYNEQFF. The CDR3 DNA follows: TGTGCCTGCCGACTGTACAATGAGCAGTTCTTC.

This clone was recorded once. The gene calls are TRBV9 and TRBJ1-1; D is undetermined. Deletions cut 3 bases from V and 4 bases from J, with 10 bases between. Germline V gives CDR1 SGDLS, CDR2 YYNGEE. The CDR3 has 13 amino acids. CDR3 loop: CASSDSGSTEAFF. The CDR3 bases are TGTGCCAGCAGCGACAGCGGAAGCACTGAAGCTTTCTTT.

The genes are TRBV24-1 and TRBJ2-2, with 7 bases fitting TRBD1. Losses at the gene ends were 3 bases for V and 2 bases for J; bases not matched to a gene: 8. This CDR3 region has 17 residues. Germline CDR1 and CDR2: KGHDR and SFDVKD. CDR3: CATSDPTGTENTGELFF. CDR3 coding DNA: TGTGCCACCAGTGATCCTACCGGGACAGAAAACACCGGGGAGCTGTTTTTT.

A remark on this clone: Additional DNA sequences in this sample encode the identical CDR3. The chain uses TRBV19 and TRBJ1-1; the D is unclear. V was shortened by 3 bases and J by 1 base, with 9 bases between the two germline ends. The germline gives CDR1 LNHDA, CDR2 SQIVND (reference sequence). CDR3 size: 14 residues. CDR3 coding DNA: TGTGCCAGTAGTATCGGACGGGGGAACACTGAAGCTTTCTTT. It translates to CASSIGRGNTEAFF.

The chain has TRBV28 and TRBJ2-2; 10 bases map to TRBD2. The germline V gene encodes CDR1 MDHEN and CDR2 SYDVKM. The CDR3 sequence is 16 residues long. The V gene end was trimmed by 5 bases and the J gene end by 5 bases; junction bases not matched to a gene: 8. DNA of the CDR3: TGTGCCAGCAGTCCGAGGACTAGCGGCGGAACCGGGGAGCTGTTTTTT. Translation: CASSPRTSGGTGELFF.

The CDR3 nucleotides read TGTGCCAGCAGTGGGCAGGGGGCCGCTAACTATGGCTACACCTTC. This translates into CASSGQGAANYGYTF. The chain links TRBV2 to TRBJ1-2; 8 bases line up with TRBD1. Germline CDR1 reads SNHLY; CDR2 reads FYNNEI. This CDR3 spans 15 amino acids. Trimming took 4 bases from V and 0 from J; bases not matched to a gene: 4. Supplemented by reference TRBV2 and TRBJ1-2, the full variable domain reads EPEVTQTPSHQVTQMGQEVILRCVPISNHLYFYWYRQILGQKVEFLVSFYNNEISEKSEIFDDQFSVERPDGSNFTLKIRSTKLEDSAMYFCASSGQGAANYGYTFGSGTRLTVV.

The V call is TRBV4-1, the J call TRBJ1-3; 8 bases match TRBD1. The CDR3 is made up of 19 amino acids. The germline gives CDR1 MGHRA, CDR2 YSYEKL. Unmatched junction bases numbered 14, after V lost 0 bases and J lost 4 bases. The CDR3 loop reads CASSQEDRAPFLAGNTIYF. The CDR3, as DNA: TGCGCCAGCAGCCAAGAGGACAGGGCCCCCTTTTTAGCCGGAAACACCATATATTTT.

J is TRBJ2-3 and V is TRBV5-1, with a possible D match to TRBD2 (5 bases). With 0 bases removed from V and 2 bases from J, the gap between germline ends came to 10 bases. This CDR3 contains 15 residues. Germline CDR1 is SGHRS and CDR2 is YFSETQ. The DNA of the CDR3 is TGCGCCAGCAGCTTGGGCGGACTCAACACAGATACGCAGTATTTT. Its protein is CASSLGGLNTDTQYF. The whole variable domain, filled in from reference TRBV5-1 and TRBJ2-3, reads KAGVTQTPRYLIKTRGQQVTLSCSPISGHRSVSWYQQTPGQGLQFLFEYFSETQRNKGNFPGRFSGRQFSNSRSEMNVSTLELGDSALYLCASSLGGLNTDTQYFGPGTRLTVL.